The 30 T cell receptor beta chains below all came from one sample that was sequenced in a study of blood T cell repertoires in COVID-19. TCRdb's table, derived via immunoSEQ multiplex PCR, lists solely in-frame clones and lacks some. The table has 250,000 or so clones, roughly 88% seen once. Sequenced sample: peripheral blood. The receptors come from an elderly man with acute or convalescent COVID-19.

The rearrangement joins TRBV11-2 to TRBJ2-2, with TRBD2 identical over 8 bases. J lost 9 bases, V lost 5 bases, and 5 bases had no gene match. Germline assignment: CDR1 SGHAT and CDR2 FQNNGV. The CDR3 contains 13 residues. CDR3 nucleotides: TGTGCCAGCAGCCAGGGACTAGGTCGGGAGCTGTTTTTT. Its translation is CASSQGLGRELFF.

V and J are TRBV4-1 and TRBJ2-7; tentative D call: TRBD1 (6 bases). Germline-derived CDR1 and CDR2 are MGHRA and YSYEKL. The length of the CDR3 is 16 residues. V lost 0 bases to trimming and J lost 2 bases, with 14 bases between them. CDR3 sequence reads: CASSQDPGRGAYEQYF. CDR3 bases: TGCGCCAGCAGCCAAGACCCTGGCAGGGGCGCCTACGAGCAGTACTTC.

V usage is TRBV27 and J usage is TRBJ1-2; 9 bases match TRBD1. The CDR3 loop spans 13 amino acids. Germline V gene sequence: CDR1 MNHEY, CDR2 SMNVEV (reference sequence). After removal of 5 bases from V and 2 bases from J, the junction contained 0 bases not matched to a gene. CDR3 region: CASSGQGNYGYTF. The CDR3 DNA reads TGTGCCAGCAGTGGACAGGGGAACTATGGCTACACCTTC.

The CDR3 nucleotides are TGTGCCAGCAGCTTGGACGGAAAACTGTTTTTT. Translated: CASSLDGKLFF. The chain has TRBV5-4 and TRBJ1-4; D unclear. CDR3 length: 11 amino acids. Germline CDR1 SGHNT, CDR2 YYREEE (reference sequence). V lost 0 bases to trimming and J lost 10 bases, with 4 bases between them.

The CDR3 protein is CASRGGLAGVSEQFF. The CDR3, as DNA: TGTGCCAGCCGAGGGGGACTAGCGGGAGTCAGTGAGCAGTTCTTC. The rearrangement uses TRBV6-5 and TRBJ2-1; 14 bases match TRBD2. V dropped 8 bases and J dropped 9; count of bases not matched to a gene: 9. The CDR3 sequence is 15 residues long. Germline V gives CDR1 MNHEY, CDR2 SVGAGI.

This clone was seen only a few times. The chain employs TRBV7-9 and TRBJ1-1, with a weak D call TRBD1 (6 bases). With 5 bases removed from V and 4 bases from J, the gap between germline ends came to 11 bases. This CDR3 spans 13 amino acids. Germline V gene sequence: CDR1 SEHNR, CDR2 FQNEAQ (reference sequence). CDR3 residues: CASSRQQGTEAFF. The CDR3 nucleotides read TGTGCCAGCAGCCGCCAACAGGGCACTGAAGCTTTCTTT.

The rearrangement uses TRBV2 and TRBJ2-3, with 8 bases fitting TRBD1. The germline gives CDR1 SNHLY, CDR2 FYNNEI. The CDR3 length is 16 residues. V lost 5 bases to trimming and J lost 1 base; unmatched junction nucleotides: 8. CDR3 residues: CASSLQGARGTDTQYF. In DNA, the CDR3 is TGTGCCAGCAGTCTCCAGGGGGCGCGGGGCACAGATACGCAGTATTTT.

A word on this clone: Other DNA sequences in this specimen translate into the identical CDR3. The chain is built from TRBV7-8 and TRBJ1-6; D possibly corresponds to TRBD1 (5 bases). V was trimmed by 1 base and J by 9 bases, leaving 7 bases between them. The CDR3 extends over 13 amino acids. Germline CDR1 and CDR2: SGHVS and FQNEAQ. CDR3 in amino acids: CASSLDRGSPLHF. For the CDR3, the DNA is TGTGCCAGCAGCTTAGATAGGGGTTCACCCCTCCACTTT.

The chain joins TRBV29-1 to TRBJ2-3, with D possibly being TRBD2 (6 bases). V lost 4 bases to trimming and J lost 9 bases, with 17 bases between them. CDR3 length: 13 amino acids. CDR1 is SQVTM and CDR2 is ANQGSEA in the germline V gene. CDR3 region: CSVGDGSRGTQYF. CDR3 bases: TGCAGCGTTGGAGACGGGAGTAGAGGAACGCAGTATTTT.

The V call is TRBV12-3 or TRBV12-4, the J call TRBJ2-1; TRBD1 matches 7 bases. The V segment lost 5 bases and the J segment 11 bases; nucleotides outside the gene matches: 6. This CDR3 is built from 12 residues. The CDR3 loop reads CASSRRQGKQFF. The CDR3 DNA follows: TGTGCCAGCAGTCGTCGACAGGGTAAGCAGTTCTTC.

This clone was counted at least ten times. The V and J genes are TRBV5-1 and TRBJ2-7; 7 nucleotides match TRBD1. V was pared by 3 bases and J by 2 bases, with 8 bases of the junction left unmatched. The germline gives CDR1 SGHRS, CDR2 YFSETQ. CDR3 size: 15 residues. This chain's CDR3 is CASSSQGIGPYEQYF. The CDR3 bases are TGCGCCAGCAGCTCACAGGGGATTGGGCCCTACGAGCAGTACTTC.

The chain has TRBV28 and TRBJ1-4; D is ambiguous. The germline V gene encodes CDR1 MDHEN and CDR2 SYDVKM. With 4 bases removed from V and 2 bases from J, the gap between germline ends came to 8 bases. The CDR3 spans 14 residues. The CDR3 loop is CASSSGNTNEKLFF. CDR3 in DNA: TGTGCCAGCAGTTCGGGTAACACTAATGAAAAACTGTTTTTT.

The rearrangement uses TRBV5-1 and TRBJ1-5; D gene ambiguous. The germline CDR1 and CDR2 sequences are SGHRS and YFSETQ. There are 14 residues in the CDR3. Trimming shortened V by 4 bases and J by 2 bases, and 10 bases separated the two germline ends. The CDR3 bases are TGCGCCAGCAGCGGAGAGCCAGGCAATCAGCCCCAGCATTTT. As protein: CASSGEPGNQPQHF.

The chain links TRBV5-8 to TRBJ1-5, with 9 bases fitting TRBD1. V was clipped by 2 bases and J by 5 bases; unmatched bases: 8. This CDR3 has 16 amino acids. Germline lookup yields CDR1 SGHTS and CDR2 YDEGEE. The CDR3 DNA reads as TGTGCCAGCAGCTTTGTTAGACAGGGGGAATATCAGCCCCAGCATTTT. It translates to CASSFVRQGEYQPQHF. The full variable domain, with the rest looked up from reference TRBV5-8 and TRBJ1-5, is EAGVTQSPTHLIKTRGQQATLRCSPISGHTSVYWYQQALGLGLQFLLWYDEGEERNRGNFPPRFSGRQFPNYSSELNVNALELEDSALYLCASSFVRQGEYQPQHFGDGTRLSIL.

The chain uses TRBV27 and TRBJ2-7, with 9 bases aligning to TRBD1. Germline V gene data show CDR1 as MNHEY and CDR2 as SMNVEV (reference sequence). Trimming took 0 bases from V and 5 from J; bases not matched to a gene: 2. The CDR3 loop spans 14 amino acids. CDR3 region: CASSLSRDRDEQYF. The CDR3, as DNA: TGTGCCAGCAGTTTATCAAGGGACAGGGACGAGCAGTACTTC.

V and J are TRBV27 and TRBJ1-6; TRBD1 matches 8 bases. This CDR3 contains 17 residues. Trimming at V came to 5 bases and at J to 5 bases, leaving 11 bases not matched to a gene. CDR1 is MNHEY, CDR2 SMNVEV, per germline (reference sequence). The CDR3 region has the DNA TGTGCCAGCAGTCCCCTCCGGACAGGGATAAATAATTCACCCCTCCACTTT. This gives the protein CASSPLRTGINNSPLHF.

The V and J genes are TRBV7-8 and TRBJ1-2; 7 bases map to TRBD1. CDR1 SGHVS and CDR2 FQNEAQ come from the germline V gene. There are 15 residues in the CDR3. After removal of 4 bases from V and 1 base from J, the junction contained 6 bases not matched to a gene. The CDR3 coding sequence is TGTGCCAGCAGCTCGACGACAGGGTATAACTATGGCTACACCTTC. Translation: CASSSTTGYNYGYTF.

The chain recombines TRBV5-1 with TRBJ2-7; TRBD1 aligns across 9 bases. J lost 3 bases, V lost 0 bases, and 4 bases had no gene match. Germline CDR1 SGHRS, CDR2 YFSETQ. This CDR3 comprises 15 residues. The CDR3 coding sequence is TGCGCCAGCAGCTTGGGCGGGACAGGGTACTACGAGCAGTACTTC. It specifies CASSLGGTGYYEQYF.

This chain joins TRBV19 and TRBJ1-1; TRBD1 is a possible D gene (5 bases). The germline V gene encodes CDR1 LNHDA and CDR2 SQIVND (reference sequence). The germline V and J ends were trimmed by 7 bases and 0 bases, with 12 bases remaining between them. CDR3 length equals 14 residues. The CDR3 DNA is TGTGCCAGTAAAGGGGTTACCATGAACACTGAAGCTTTCTTT. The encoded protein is CASKGVTMNTEAFF.

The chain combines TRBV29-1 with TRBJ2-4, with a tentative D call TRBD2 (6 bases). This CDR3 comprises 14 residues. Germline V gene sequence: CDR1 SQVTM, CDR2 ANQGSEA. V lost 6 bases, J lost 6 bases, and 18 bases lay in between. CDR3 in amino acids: CSVGGGGLTNIQYF. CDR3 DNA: TGCAGCGTGGGCGGTGGGGGGTTAACAAACATTCAGTACTTC.

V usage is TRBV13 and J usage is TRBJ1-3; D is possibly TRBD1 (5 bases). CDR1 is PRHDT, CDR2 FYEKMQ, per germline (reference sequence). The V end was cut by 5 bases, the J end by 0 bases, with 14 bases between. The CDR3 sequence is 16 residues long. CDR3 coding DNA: TGTGCCAGCAGCCCCCGGGGGGGATCCTCTGGAAACACCATATATTTT. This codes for CASSPRGGSSGNTIYF.

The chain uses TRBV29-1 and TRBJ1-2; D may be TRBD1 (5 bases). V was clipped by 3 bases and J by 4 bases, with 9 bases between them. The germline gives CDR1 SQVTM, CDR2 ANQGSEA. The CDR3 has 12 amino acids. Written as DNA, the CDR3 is TGCAGCGTTGACCACAGGAGCTATGGCTACACCTTC. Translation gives CSVDHRSYGYTF.

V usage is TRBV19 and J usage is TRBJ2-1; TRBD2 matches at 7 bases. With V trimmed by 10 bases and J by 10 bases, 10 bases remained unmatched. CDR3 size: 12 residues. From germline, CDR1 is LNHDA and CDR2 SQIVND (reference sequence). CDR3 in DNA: TGTGCCACCAAGTGGGAGGGAGGCGAGCAGTTCTTC. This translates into CATKWEGGEQFF.

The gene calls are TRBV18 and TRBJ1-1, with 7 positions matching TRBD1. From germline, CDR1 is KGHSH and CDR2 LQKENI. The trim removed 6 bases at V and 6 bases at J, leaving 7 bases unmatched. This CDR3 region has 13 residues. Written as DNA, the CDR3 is TGTGCCAGCTCGGCAGGACAGGCAGCTGAAGCTTTCTTT. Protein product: CASSAGQAAEAFF.

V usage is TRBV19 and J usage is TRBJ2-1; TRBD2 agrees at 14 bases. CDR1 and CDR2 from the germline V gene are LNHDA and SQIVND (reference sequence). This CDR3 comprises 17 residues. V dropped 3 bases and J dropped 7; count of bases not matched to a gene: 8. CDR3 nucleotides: TGTGCCAGTAGTATGGCGACTAGCGGGAGGGCCAAGAATGAGCAGTTCTTC. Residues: CASSMATSGRAKNEQFF.

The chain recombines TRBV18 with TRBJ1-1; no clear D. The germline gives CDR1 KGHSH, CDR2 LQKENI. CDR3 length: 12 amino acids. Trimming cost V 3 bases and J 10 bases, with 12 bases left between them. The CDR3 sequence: CASSPAGLVAFF. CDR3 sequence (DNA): TGTGCCAGCTCACCGGCGGGGTTGGTAGCTTTCTTT.

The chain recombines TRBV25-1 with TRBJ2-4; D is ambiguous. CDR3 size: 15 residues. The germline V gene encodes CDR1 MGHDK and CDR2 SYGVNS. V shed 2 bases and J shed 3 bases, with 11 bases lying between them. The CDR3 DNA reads TGTGCCAGCAGTGAAATAGGAGAGTTCAAAAACATTCAGTACTTC. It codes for CASSEIGEFKNIQYF. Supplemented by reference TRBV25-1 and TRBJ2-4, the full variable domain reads EADIYQTPRYLVIGTGKKITLECSQTMGHDKMYWYQQDPGMELHLIHYSYGVNSTEKGDLSSESTVSRIRTEHFPLTLESARPSHTSQYLCASSEIGEFKNIQYFGAGTRLSVL.

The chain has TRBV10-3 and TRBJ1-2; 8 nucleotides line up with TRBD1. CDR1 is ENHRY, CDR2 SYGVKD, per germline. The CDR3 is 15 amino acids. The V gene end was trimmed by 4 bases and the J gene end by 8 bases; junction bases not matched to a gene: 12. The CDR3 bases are TGTGCCATCAGTGCATCAGGGGGCGCGGGGTACGGCTACACCTTC. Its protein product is CAISASGGAGYGYTF.

CDR3 residues: CASSQEGGFGNQPQHF. For the CDR3, the DNA is TGCGCCAGCAGCCAAGAGGGGGGGTTTGGCAATCAGCCCCAGCATTTT. The rearrangement links TRBV4-1 to TRBJ1-5; perhaps TRBD1 as D (5 bases). With 0 bases removed from V and 2 bases from J, the gap between germline ends came to 11 bases. The germline V gene has CDR1 MGHRA and CDR2 YSYEKL. The CDR3 spans 16 residues.

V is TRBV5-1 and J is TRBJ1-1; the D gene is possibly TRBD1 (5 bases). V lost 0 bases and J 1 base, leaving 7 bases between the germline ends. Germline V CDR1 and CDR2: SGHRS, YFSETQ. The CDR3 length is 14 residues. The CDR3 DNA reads TGCGCCAGCAGCTTGGGACAGAAGAACACTGAAGCTTTCTTT. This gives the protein CASSLGQKNTEAFF.